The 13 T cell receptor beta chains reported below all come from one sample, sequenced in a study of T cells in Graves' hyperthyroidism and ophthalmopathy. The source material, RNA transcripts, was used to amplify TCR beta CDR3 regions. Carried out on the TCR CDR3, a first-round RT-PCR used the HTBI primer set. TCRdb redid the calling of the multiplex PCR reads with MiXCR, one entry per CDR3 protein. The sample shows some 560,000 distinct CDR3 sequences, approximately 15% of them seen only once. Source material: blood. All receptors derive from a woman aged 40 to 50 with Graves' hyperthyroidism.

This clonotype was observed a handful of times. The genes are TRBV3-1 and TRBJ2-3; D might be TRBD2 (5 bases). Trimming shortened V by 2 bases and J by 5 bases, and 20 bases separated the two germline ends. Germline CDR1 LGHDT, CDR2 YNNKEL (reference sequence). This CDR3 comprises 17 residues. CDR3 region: CASSQLELGSQGDTQYF. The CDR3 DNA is TGTGCCAGCAGCCAACTTGAATTGGGGAGCCAAGGAGATACGCAGTATTTT.

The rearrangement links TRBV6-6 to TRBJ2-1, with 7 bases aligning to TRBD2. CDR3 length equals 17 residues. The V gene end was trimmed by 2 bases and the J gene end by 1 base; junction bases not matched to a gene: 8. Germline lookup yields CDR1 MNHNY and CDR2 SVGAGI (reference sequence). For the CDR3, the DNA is TGTGCCAGCAGTTACCTGAAAAGCGGGAAGTCCTACAATGAGCAGTTCTTC. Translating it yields CASSYLKSGKSYNEQFF.

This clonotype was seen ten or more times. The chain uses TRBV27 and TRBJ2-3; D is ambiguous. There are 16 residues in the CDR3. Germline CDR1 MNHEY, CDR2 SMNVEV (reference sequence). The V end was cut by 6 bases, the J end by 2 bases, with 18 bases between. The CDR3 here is CASSSVGADVTDTQYF. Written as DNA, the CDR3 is TGTGCCAGCAGCTCCGTTGGAGCCGACGTCACAGATACGCAGTATTTT.

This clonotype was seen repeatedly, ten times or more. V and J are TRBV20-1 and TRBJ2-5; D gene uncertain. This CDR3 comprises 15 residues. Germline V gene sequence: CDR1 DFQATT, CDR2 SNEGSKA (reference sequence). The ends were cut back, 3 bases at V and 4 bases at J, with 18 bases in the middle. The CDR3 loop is CSASEAVPMRETQYF. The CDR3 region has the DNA TGCAGTGCTAGCGAGGCAGTGCCCATGAGAGAGACCCAGTACTTC.

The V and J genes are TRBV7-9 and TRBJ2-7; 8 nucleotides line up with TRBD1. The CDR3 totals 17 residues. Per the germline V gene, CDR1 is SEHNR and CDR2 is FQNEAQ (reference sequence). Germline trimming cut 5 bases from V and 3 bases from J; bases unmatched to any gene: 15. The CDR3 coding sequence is TGTGCCAGCAGCCTACCTGACAACGGGACAGGAGGCTACGAGCAGTACTTC. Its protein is CASSLPDNGTGGYEQYF.

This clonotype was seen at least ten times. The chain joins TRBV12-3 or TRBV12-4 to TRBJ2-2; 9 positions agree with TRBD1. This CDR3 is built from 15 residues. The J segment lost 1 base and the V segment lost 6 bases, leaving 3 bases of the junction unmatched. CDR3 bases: TGTGCCAGCAGGATGGGACAGGGGAACACCGGGGAGCTGTTTTTT. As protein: CASRMGQGNTGELFF.

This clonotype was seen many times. The CDR3 spells CARKAGLAGHNEQFF. For the CDR3, the DNA is TGTGCAAGGAAGGCCGGACTAGCGGGGCACAATGAGCAGTTCTTC. The chain links TRBV7-2 to TRBJ2-1, with 12 bases fitting TRBD2. Germline V gene lookup returns CDR1 SGHTA and CDR2 FQGNSA. The CDR3 loop spans 15 amino acids.

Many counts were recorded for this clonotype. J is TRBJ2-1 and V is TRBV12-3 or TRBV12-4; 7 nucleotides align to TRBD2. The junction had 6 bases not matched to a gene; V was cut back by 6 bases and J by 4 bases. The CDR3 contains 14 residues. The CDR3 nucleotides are TGTGCCAGCAGCTTAAGCGGGGAATACAATGAGCAGTTCTTC. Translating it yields CASSLSGEYNEQFF.

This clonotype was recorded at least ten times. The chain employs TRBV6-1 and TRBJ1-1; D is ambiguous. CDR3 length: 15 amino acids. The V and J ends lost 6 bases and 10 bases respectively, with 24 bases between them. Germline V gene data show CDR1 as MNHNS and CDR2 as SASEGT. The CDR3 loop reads CASSDELLSAPGAFF. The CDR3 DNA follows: TGTGCCAGCAGCGACGAATTATTAAGTGCCCCGGGAGCTTTCTTT.

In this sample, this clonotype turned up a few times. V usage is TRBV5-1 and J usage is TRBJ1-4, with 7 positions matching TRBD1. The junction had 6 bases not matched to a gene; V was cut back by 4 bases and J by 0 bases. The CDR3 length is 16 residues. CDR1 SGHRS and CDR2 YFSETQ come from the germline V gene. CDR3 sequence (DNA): TGCGCCAGCAGCGGTGGGACAGTTGCAACTAATGAAAAACTGTTTTTT. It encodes CASSGGTVATNEKLFF.

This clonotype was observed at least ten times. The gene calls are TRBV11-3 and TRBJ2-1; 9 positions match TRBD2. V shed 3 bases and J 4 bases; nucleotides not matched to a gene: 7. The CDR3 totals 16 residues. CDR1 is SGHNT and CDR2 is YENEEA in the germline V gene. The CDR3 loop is CASSLTSGLLYNEQFF. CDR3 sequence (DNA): TGTGCCAGCAGCTTGACTAGCGGATTACTATACAATGAGCAGTTCTTC.

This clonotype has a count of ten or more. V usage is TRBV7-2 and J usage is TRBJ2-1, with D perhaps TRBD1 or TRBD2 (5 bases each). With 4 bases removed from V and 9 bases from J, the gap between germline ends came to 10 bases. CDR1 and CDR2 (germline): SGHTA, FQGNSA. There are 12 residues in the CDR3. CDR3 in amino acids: CASSYPGTEQFF. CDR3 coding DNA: TGTGCCAGCAGCTACCCGGGGACTGAGCAGTTCTTC. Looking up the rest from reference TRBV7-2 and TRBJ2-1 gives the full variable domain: GAGVSQSPSNKVTEKGKDVELRCDPISGHTALYWYRQSLGQGLEFLIYFQGNSAPDKSGLPSDRFSAERTGGSVSTLTIQRTQQEDSAVYLCASSYPGTEQFFGPGTRLTVL.

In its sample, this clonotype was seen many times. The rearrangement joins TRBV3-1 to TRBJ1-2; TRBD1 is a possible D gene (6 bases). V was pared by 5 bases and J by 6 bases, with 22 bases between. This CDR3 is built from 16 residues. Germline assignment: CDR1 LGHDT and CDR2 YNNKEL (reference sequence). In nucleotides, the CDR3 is TGTGCCAGCAGCTTCTCCGGGACAAGACAACTTAATGGCTACACCTTC. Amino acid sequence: CASSFSGTRQLNGYTF.